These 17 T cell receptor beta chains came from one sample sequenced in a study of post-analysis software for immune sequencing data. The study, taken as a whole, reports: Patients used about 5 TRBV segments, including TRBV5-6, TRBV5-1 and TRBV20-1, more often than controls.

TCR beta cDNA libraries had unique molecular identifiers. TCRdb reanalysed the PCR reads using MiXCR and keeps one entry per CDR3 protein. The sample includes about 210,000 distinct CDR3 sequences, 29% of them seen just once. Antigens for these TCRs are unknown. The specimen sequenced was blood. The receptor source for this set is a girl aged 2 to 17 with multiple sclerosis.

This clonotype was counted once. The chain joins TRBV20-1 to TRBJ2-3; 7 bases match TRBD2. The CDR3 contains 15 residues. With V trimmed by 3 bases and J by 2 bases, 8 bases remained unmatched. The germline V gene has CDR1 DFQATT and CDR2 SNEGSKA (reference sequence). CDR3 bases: TGCAGTGCTAGTCCGGCGGGAGAGGACACAGATACGCAGTATTTT. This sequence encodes CSASPAGEDTDTQYF.

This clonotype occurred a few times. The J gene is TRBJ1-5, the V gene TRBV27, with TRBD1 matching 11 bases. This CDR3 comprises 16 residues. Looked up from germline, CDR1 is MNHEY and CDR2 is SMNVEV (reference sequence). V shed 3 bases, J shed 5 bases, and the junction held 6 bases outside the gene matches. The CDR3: CASSLLGQGVDQPQHF. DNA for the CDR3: TGTGCCAGCAGTTTGTTGGGACAGGGGGTGGATCAGCCCCAGCATTTT.

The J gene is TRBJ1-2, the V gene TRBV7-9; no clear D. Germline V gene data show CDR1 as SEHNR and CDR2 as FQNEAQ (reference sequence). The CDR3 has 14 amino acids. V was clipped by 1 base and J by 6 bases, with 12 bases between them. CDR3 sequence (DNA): TGTGCCAGCAGCTTAGGCGCGGGTCCGGATGGCTACACCTTC. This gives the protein CASSLGAGPDGYTF. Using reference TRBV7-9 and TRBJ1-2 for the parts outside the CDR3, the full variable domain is DTGVSQNPRHKITKRGQNVTFRCDPISEHNRLYWYRQTLGQGPEFLTYFQNEAQLEKSRLLSDRFSAERPKGSFSTLEIQRTEQGDSAMYLCASSLGAGPDGYTFGSGTRLTVV.

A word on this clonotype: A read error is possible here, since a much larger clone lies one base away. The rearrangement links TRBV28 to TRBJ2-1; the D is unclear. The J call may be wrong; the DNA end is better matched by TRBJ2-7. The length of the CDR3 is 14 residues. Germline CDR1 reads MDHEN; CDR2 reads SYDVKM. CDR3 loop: CASSPLARYNEQYF. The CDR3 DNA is TGTGCCAGCAGTCCCCTCGCTAGGTACAATGAGCAGTACTTC.

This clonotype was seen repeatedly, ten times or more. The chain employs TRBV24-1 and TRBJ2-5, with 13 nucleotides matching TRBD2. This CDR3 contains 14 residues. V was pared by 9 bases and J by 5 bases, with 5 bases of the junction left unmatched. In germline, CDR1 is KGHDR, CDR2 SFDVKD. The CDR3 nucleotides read TGTGCCACCGGGACTAGCGGGATTGTTGAGACCCAGTACTTC. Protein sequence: CATGTSGIVETQYF.

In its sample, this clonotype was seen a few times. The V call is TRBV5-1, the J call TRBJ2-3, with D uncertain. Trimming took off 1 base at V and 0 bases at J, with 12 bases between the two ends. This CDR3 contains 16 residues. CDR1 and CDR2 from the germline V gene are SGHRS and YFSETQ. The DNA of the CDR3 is TGCGCCAGCAGCTTGTGGTCCGGAGAAAGCACAGATACGCAGTATTTT. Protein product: CASSLWSGESTDTQYF.

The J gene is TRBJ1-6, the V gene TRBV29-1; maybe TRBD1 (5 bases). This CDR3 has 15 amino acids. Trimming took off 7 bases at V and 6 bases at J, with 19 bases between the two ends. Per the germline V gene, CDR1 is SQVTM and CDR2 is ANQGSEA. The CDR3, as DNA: TGCAGCGGACAAACGGGACTCCCTTTTAATTCACCCCTCCACTTT. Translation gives CSGQTGLPFNSPLHF.

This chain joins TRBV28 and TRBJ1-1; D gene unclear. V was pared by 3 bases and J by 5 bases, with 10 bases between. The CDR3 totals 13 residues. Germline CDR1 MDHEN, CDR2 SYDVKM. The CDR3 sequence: CASSFYLGTEAFF. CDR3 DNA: TGTGCCAGCAGTTTTTATTTGGGTACTGAAGCTTTCTTT. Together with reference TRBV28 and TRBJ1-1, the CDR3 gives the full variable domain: DVKVTQSSRYLVKRTGEKVFLECVQDMDHENMFWYRQDPGLGLRLIYFSYDVKMKEKGDIPEGYSVSREKKERFSLILESASTNQTSMYLCASSFYLGTEAFFGQGTRLTVV.

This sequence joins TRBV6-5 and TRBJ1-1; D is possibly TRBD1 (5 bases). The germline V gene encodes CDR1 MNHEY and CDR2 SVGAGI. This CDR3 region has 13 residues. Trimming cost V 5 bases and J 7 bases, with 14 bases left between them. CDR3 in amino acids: CASSLRGINEAFF. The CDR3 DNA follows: TGTGCCAGCAGTCTCCGGGGGATAAATGAAGCTTTCTTT.

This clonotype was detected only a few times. The CDR3 DNA reads TGTGCCAGCAGCGCACTAGGTGGGGGAAGGTACGAGCAGTACTTC. Protein: CASSALGGGRYEQYF. The gene calls are TRBV7-2 and TRBJ2-7; D possibly matches TRBD1 or TRBD2 (5 bases each). Looked up from germline, CDR1 is SGHTA and CDR2 is FQGNSA. The CDR3 runs to 15 residues. V was shortened by 5 bases and J by 4 bases, with 18 bases between the two germline ends.

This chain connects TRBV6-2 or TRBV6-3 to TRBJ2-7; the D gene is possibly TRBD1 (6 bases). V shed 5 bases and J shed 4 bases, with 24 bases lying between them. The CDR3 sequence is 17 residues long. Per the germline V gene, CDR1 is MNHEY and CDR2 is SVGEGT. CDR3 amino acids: CASSAPQGQQAIYEQYF. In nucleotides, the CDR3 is TGTGCCAGCAGTGCCCCACAGGGCCAACAAGCTATTTACGAGCAGTACTTC.

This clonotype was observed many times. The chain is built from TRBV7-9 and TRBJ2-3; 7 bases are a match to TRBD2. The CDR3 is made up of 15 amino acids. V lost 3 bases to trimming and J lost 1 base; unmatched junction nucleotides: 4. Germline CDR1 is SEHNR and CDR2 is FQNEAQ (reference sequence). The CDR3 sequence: CASSLRRERTDTQYF. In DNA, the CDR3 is TGTGCCAGCAGCTTGAGGCGGGAGCGCACAGATACGCAGTATTTT.

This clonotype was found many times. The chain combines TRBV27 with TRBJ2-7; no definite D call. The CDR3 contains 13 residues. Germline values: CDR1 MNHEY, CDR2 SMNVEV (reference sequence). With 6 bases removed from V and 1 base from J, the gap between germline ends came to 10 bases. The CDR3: CASSYGPSYEQYF. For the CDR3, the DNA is TGTGCCAGCAGCTACGGGCCATCCTACGAGCAGTACTTC.

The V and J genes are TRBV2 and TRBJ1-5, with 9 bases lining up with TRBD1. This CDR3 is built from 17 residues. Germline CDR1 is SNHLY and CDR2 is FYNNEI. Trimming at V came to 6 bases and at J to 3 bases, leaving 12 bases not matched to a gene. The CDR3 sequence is CASSPGTGKNYNQPQHF. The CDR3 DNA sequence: TGTGCCAGCAGCCCTGGGACAGGGAAAAATTACAATCAGCCCCAGCATTTT.

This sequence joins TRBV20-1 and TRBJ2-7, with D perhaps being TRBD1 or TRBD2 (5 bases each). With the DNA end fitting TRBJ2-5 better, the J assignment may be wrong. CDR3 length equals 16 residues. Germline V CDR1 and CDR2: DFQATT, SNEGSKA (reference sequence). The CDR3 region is CSAQEGGAGRLETQYF. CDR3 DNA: TGCAGTGCCCAAGAGGGTGGGGCAGGGAGACTAGAGACCCAGTACTTC.

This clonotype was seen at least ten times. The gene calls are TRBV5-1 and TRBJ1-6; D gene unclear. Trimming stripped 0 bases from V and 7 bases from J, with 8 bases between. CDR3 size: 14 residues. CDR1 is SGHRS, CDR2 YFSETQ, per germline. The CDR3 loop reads CASSLASVNSPLHF. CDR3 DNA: TGCGCCAGCAGCTTGGCGTCAGTCAATTCACCCCTCCACTTT. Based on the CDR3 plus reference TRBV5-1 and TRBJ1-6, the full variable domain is KAGVTQTPRYLIKTRGQQVTLSCSPISGHRSVSWYQQTPGQGLQFLFEYFSETQRNKGNFPGRFSGRQFSNSRSEMNVSTLELGDSALYLCASSLASVNSPLHFGNGTRLTVT.

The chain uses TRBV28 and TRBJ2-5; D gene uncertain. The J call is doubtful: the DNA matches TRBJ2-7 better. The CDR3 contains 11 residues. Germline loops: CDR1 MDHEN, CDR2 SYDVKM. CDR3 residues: CASSPRYEQYF. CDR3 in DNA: TGTGCCAGCAGTCCGAGGTACGAGCAGTACTTC.